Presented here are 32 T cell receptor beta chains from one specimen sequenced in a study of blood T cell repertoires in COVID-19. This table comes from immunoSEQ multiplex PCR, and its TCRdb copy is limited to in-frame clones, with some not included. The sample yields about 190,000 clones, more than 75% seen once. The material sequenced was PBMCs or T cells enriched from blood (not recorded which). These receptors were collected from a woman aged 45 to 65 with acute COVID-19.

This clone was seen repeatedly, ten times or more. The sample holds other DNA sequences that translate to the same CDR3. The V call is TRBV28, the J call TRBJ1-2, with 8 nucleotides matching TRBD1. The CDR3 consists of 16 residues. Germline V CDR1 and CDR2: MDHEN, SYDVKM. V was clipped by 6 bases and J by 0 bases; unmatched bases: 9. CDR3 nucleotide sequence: TGTGCCAGCAGCCTGGGAGGGACAGGAGCTAACTATGGCTACACCTTC. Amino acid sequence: CASSLGGTGANYGYTF.

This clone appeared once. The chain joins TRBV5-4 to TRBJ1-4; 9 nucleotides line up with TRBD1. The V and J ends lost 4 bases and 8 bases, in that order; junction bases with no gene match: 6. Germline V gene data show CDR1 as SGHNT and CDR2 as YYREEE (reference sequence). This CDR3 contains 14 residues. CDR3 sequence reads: CASSADRGGEKLFF. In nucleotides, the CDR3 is TGTGCCAGCAGCGCCGACAGGGGGGGAGAAAAACTGTTTTTT.

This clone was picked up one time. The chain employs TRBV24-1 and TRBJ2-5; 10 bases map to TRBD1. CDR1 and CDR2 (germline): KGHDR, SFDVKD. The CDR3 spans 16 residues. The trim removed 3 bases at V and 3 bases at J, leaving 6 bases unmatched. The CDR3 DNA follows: TGTGCCACCAGTGATAGAGGACAGGGGGTTAAAGAGACCCAGTACTTC. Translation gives CATSDRGQGVKETQYF.

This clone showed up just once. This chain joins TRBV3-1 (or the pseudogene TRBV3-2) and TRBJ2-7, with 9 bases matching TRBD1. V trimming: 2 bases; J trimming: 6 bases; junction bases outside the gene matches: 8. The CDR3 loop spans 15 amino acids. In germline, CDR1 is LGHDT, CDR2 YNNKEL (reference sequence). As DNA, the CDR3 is TGTGCCAGCAGCCAAACCACAGGGGGCTTTGGCGAGCAGTACGTC. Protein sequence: CASSQTTGGFGEQYV.

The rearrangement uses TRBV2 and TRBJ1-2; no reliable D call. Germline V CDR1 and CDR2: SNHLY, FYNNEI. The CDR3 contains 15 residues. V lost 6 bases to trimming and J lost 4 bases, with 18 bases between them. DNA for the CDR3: TGTGCCAGCAGCTTCGACCAGACTGCTATCTATGGCTACACCTTC. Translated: CASSFDQTAIYGYTF.

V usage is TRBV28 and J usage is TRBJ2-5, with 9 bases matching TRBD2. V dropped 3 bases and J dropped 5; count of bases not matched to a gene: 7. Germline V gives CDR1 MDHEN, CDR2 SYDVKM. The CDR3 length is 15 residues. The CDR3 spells CASSFRLAGLETQYF. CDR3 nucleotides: TGTGCCAGCAGTTTTAGGCTAGCGGGGCTTGAGACCCAGTACTTC.

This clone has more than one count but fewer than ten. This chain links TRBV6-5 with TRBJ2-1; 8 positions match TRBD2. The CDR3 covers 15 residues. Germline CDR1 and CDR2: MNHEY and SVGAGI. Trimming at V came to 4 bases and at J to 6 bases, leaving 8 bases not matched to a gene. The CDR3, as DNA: TGTGCCAGCAGTTCGACTAGCGTGGGCCGCAATGAGCAGTTCTTC. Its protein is CASSSTSVGRNEQFF.

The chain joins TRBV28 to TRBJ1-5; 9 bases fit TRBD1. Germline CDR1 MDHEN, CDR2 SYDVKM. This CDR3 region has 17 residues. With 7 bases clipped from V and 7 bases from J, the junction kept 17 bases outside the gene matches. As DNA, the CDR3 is TGTGCCAGCACCCACCCCTCCGGGACAGGGAGGTGGCAGCCCCAGCATTTT. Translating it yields CASTHPSGTGRWQPQHF.

The CDR3 region is CASSIDHRASVNQPQHF. The CDR3, as DNA: TGTGCCAGTAGTATAGACCACAGGGCAAGCGTCAATCAGCCCCAGCATTTT. The J gene is TRBJ1-5, the V gene TRBV19; perhaps TRBD1 as D (6 bases). The CDR3 contains 17 residues. Germline assignment: CDR1 LNHDA and CDR2 SQIVND (reference sequence). V lost 0 bases and J lost 3, with 15 bases in between.

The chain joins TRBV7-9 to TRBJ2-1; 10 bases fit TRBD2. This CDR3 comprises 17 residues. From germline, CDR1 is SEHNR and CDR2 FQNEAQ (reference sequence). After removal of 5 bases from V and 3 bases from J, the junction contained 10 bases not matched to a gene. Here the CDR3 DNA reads TGTGCCAGCAGCCGGTCGGTAGCGGGGGGCAGCTACAATGAGCAGTTCTTC. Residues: CASSRSVAGGSYNEQFF.

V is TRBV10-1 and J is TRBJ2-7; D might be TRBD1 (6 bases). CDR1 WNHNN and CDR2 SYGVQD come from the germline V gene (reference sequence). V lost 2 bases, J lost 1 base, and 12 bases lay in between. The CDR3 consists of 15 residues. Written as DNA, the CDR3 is TGCGCCAGCAGTGAGCTGGCAGGGGAGTCCTACGAGCAGTACGTC. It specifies CASSELAGESYEQYV.

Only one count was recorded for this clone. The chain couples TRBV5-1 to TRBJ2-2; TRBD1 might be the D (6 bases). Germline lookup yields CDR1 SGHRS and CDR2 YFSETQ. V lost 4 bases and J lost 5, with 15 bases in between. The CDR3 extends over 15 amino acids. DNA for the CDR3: TGCGCCAGCAGCGCCGCAGGGGAGAAGACCGGGGAGCTGTTTTTT. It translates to CASSAAGEKTGELFF.

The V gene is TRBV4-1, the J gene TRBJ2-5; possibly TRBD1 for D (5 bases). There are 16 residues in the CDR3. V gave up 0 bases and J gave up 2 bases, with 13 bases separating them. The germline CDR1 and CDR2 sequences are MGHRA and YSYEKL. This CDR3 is CASSQESVGQQETQYF. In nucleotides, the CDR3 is TGCGCCAGCAGCCAAGAATCGGTAGGACAACAAGAGACCCAGTACTTC.

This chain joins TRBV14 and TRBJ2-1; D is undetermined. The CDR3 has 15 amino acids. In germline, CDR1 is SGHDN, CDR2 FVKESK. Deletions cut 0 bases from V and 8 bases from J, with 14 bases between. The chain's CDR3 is CASSQDHSLVDEQFF. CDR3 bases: TGTGCCAGCAGCCAAGATCACAGCCTTGTTGATGAGCAGTTCTTC.

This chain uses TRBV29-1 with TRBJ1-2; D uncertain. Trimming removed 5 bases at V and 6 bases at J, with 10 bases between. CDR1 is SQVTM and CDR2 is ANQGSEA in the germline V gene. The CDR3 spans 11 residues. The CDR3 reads CSVRRGDGYTF. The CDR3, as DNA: TGCAGCGTTCGGCGCGGAGATGGCTACACCTTC.

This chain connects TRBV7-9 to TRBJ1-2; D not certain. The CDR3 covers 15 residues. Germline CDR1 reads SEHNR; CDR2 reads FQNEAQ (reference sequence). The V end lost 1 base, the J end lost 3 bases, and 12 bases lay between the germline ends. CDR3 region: CASSLGRAAYYGYTF. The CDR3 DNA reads TGTGCCAGCAGCTTAGGCCGCGCCGCCTACTATGGCTACACCTTC.

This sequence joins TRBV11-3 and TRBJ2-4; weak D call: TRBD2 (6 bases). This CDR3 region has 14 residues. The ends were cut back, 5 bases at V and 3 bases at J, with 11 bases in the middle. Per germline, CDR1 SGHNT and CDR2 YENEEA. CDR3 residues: CASSPGVGKNIQYF. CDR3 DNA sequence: TGTGCCAGCAGCCCGGGGGTTGGCAAAAACATTCAGTACTTC.

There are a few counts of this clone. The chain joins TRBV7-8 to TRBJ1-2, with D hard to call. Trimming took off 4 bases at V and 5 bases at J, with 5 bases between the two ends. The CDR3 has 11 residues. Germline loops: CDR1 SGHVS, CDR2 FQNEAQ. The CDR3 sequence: CASSSEYGYTF. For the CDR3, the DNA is TGTGCCAGCAGCTCGGAGTATGGCTACACCTTC.

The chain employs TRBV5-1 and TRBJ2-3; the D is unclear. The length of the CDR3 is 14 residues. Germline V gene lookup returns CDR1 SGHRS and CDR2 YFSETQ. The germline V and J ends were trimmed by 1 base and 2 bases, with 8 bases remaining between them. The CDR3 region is CASSLSQITDTQYF. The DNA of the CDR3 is TGCGCCAGCAGCTTGTCGCAGATCACAGATACGCAGTATTTT.

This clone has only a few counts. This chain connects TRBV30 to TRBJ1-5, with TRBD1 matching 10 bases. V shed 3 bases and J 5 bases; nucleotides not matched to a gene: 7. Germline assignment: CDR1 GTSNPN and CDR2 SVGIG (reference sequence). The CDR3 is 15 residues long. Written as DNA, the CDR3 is TGTGCCTGGAGGGATGGGACAGGGGACGATCAGCCCCAGCATTTT. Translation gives CAWRDGTGDDQPQHF.

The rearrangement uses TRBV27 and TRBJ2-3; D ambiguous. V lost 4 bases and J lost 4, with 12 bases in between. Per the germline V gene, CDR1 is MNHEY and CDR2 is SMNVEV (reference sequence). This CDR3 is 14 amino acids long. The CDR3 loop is CASSSPGRSDTQYF. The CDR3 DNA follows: TGTGCCAGCAGTTCCCCGGGTCGGTCAGATACGCAGTATTTT.

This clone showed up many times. The CDR3 loop is CASRITANYGYTF. CDR3 in DNA: TGTGCCAGCAGGATAACAGCAAACTATGGCTACACCTTC. This chain connects TRBV2 to TRBJ1-2; D is uncertain. CDR1 and CDR2 (germline): SNHLY, FYNNEI. The length of the CDR3 is 13 residues. Trimming removed 6 bases at V and 2 bases at J, with 10 bases between.

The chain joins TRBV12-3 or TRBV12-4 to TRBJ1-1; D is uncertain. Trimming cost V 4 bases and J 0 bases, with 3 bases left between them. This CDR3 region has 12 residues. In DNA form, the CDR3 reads TGTGCCAGCAGTTCCATGAACACTGAAGCTTTCTTT. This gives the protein CASSSMNTEAFF.

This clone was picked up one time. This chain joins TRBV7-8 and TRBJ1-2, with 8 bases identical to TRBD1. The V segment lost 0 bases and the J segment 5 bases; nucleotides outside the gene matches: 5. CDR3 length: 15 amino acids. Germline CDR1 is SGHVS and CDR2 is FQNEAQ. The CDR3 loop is CASSLAQTGVYGYTF. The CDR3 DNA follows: TGTGCCAGCAGCTTAGCCCAGACAGGGGTGTATGGCTACACCTTC.

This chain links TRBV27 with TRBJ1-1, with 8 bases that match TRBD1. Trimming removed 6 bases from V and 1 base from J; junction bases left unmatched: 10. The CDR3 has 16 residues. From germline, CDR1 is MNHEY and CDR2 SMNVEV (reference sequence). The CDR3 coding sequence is TGTGCCAGCAGCCCCGAAACCGGGACAGGGAACACTGAAGCTTTCTTT. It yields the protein CASSPETGTGNTEAFF.

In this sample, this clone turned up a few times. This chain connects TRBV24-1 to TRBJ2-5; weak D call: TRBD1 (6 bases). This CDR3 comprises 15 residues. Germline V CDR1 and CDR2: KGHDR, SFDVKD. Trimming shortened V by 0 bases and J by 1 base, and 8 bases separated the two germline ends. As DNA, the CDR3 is TGTGCCACCAGTGATTTGGGGGACACCCAAGAGACCCAGTACTTC. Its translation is CATSDLGDTQETQYF.

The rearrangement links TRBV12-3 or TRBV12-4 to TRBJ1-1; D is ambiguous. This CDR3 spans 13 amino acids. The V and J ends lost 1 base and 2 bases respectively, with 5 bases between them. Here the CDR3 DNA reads TGTGCCAGCAGTTTAGGTCAAAACACTGAAGCTTTCTTT. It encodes CASSLGQNTEAFF.

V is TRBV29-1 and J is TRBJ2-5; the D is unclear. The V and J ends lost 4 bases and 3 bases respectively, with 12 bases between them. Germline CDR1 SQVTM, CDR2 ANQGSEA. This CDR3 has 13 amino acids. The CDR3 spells CSVVVPLKETQYF. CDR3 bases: TGCAGCGTTGTAGTCCCCTTAAAAGAGACCCAGTACTTC.

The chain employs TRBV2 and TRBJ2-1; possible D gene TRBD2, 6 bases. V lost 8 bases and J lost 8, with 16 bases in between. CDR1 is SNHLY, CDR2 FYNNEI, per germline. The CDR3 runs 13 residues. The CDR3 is CASGGTRRDEQFF. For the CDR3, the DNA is TGTGCCAGCGGGGGTACGCGGAGGGATGAGCAGTTCTTC. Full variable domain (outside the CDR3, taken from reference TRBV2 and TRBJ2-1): EPEVTQTPSHQVTQMGQEVILRCVPISNHLYFYWYRQILGQKVEFLVSFYNNEISEKSEIFDDQFSVERPDGSNFTLKIRSTKLEDSAMYFCASGGTRRDEQFFGPGTRLTVL.

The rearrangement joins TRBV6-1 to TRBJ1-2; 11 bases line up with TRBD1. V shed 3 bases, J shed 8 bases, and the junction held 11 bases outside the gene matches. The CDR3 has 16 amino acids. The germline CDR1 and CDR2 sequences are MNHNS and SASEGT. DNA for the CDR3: TGTGCCAGCAGTGAGGGACAGGGGGAGTTCGGTTACGGCTACACCTTC. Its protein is CASSEGQGEFGYGYTF.

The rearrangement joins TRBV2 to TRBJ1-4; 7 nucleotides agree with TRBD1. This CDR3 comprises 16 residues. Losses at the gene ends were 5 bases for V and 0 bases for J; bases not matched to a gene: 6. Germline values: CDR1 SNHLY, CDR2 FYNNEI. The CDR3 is CASSRDSYATNEKLFF. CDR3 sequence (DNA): TGTGCCAGCAGTCGGGACAGCTATGCAACTAATGAAAAACTGTTTTTT.

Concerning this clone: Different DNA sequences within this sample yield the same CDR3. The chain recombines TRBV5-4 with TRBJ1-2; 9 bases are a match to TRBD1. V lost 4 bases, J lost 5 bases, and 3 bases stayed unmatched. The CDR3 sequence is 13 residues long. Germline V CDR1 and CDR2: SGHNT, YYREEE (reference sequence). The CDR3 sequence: CASSRDREYGYTF. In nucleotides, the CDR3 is TGTGCCAGCAGCCGGGACAGGGAATATGGCTACACCTTC.